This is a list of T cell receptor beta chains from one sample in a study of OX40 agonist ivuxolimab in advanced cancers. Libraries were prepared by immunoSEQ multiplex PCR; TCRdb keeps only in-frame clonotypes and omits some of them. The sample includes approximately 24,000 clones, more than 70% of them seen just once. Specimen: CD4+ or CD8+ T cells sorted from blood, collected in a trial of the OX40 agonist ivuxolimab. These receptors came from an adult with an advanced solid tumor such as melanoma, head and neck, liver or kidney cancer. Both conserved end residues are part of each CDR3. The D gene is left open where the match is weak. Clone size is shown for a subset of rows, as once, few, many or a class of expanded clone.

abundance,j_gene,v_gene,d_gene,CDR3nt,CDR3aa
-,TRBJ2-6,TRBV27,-,TGTGCCAGCACCCTGGGACCGGGTATCTCTGGGGCCAACGTCCTGACTTTC,CASTLGPGISGANVLTF
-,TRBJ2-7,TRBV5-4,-,TGTGCCAGCAGCTCTCCGGGACTGGGCTACGAGCAGTACTTC,CASSSPGLGYEQYF
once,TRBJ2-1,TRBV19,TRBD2,TGTGCCAGTAGTGACCGTAGCGGGAGTTTTAATGAGCAGTTCTTC,CASSDRSGSFNEQFF
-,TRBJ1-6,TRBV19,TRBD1,TGTGCCAGTAGAGGCCCCGGGACAGACCCTTTCACCCTCCACTTT,CASRGPGTDPFTLHF
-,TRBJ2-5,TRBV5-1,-,TGCGCCAGCAGCTTGGCCTTGCCCGGGACGGGGACGAGTCGGACCCAGTACTTC,CASSLALPGTGTSRTQYF
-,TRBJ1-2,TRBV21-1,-,TGTGCCAGCAGCAACGGGGCGGGGGGCTATGGCTACACCTTC,CASSNGAGGYGYTF
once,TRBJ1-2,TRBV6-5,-,TGTGCCAGCAGTTACTCGGACAGTAACTATGGCTACACCTTC,CASSYSDSNYGYTF
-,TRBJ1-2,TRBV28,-,TGTGCCAGCACCCTGGATCCCACGAAAGGCGGCTACACCTTC,CASTLDPTKGGYTF
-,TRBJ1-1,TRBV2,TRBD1,TGTGCCAGCATCTCGACAGGGGGCCCGAACACTGAAGCTTTCTTT,CASISTGGPNTEAFF
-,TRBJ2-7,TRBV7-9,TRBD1,TGTGCCAGCAGCGCAACAGGGGGAAGGTCCTACGAGCAGTACTTC,CASSATGGRSYEQYF
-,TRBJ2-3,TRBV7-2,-,TGTGCCAGCAGCTTAGGGGGTTTTGGCACAGATACGCAGTATTTT,CASSLGGFGTDTQYF
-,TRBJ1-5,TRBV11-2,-,TGTGCCAGCAGCTTATTTTCCAGGTCTAATCAGCCCCAGCATTTT,CASSLFSRSNQPQHF
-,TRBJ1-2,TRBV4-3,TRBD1,TGCGCCAGCAGCCAAGCCGTCCAGGGGGCGAGGGACTATGGCTACACCTTC,CASSQAVQGARDYGYTF
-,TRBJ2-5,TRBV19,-,TGTGCCAGTAGTTTCGCGGACCAAGAGACCCAGTACTTC,CASSFADQETQYF
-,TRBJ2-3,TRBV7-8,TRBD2,TGTGCCAGCAGTATAATCGGACTAGCGGGTGGAGATACGCAGTATTTT,CASSIIGLAGGDTQYF
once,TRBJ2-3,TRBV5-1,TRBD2,TGCGCCAGCAGCTCCAATAGCGGGGGGGGCACAGATACGCAGTATTTT,CASSSNSGGGTDTQYF
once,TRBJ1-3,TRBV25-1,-,TGTGCCAGCAGAGACAGGTACTCTGGAAACACCATATATTTT,CASRDRYSGNTIYF
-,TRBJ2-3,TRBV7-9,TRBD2,TGTGCCAGCAGCGATTCCGGGACTAGGAGGGATACGCAGTATTTT,CASSDSGTRRDTQYF
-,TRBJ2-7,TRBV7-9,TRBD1,TGTGCCAGCAGCTCGACAGGGGCGTATGACGAGCAGTACTTC,CASSSTGAYDEQYF
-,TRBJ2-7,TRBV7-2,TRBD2,TGTGCCAGCAGCTCATTAGCGGGGGATTCCTACGAGCAGTACTTC,CASSSLAGDSYEQYF